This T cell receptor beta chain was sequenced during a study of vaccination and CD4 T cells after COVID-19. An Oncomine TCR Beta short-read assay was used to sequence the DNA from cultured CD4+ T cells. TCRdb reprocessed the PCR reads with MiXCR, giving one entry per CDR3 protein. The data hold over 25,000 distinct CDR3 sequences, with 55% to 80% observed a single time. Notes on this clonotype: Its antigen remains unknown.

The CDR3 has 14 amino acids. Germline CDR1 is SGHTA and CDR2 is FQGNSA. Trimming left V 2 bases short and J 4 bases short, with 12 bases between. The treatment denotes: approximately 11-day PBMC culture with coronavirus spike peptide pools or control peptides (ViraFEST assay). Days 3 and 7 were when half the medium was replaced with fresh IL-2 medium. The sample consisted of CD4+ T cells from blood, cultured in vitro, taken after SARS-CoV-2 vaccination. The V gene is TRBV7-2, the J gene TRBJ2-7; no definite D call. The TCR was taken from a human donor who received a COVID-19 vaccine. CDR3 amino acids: CASSLSGGEYEQYF. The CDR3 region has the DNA TGTGCCAGCAGCTTAAGTGGCGGAGAATACGAGCAGTACTTC.